The 5 T cell receptor beta chains below were found in one sample sequenced in a study of blood T cell repertoires in COVID-19. Method: immunoSEQ multiplex PCR; TCRdb's copy keeps in-frame clones and lacks some. This table has a few hundred thousand clones, approximately 86% appearing once. The sample taken for sequencing was peripheral blood. The receptor set was obtained from a human donor in a cohort sampled during active COVID-19.

This chain uses TRBV2 with TRBJ2-1; D remains ambiguous. V was shortened by 3 bases and J by 3 bases, with 6 bases between the two germline ends. Per germline, CDR1 SNHLY and CDR2 FYNNEI. The CDR3 length is 13 residues. CDR3 sequence reads: CASSDSNYNEQFF. The CDR3 region has the DNA TGTGCCAGCAGTGATTCCAACTACAATGAGCAGTTCTTC.

The rearrangement links TRBV4-1 to TRBJ2-7; possibly TRBD1 for D (5 bases). The CDR3 sequence is 14 residues long. Germline lookup yields CDR1 MGHRA and CDR2 YSYEKL. V lost 0 bases and J lost 3, with 9 bases in between. CDR3 region: CASSQELRDYEQYF. The CDR3 bases are TGCGCCAGCAGCCAAGAACTCAGGGACTACGAGCAGTACTTC.

The chain combines TRBV19 with TRBJ2-4; weak D call: TRBD1 (5 bases). CDR3 size: 13 residues. Germline-derived CDR1 and CDR2 are LNHDA and SQIVND (reference sequence). Trimming left V 1 base short and J 9 bases short, with 10 bases between. The CDR3 loop reads CASSIVTGIIQYF. The CDR3 coding sequence is TGTGCCAGTAGTATAGTCACAGGCATCATTCAGTACTTC.

Only one count was recorded for this clone. The chain couples TRBV30 to TRBJ1-2; weak D call: TRBD1 (6 bases). The V gene's germline CDR1 is GTSNPN and CDR2 SVGIG (reference sequence). The ends were cut back, 4 bases at V and 5 bases at J, with 14 bases in the middle. The CDR3 spans 13 residues. The CDR3 sequence is CAWTVHQGYGYTF. The CDR3 coding sequence is TGTGCCTGGACCGTCCACCAGGGGTATGGCTACACCTTC.

This rearrangement joins TRBV29-1 to TRBJ2-1, with D uncertain. CDR1 and CDR2 from the germline V gene are SQVTM and ANQGSEA. This CDR3 is built from 13 residues. The V end lost 6 bases, the J end lost 0 bases, and 9 bases lay between the germline ends. The CDR3, as DNA: TGCAGCGTCGACAAGAGCTCCTACAATGAGCAGTTCTTC. Protein sequence: CSVDKSSYNEQFF.